The sequence of this TCR beta chain was determined in a study of cytotoxic CD8 clonotypes in ibrutinib-treated CLL. At the level of the study: Response sampling came at median about a year of treatment, ranging 6 to 36 months.

V was clipped by 3 bases and J by 9 bases, with 9 bases between them. CDR3 length equals 12 residues. Germline CDR1 and CDR2: MDHEN and SYDVKM. Sequenced by immunoSEQ multiplex PCR; TCRdb stores in-frame clones only, minus some. This table holds 19,000 or so clones, more than 65% found once. The clonotype originates from a human donor with chronic lymphocytic leukemia. The source material was PBMCs, sampled before ibrutinib treatment. The chain uses TRBV28 and TRBJ2-4; possibly TRBD2 for D (5 bases). The CDR3 spells CASSLSEGIQYF. CDR3 DNA: TGTGCCAGCAGTTTGTCTGAGGGCATTCAGTACTTC.